This T cell receptor (beta chain) was recovered during a study of T cells in Graves' hyperthyroidism and ophthalmopathy. TCR beta CDR3 region amplification was performed from RNA transcripts. TCR CDR3 regions were first amplified by RT-PCR with HTBI primers. TCRdb reprocessed the multiplex PCR reads with MiXCR, giving one entry per CDR3 protein. Altogether a few hundred thousand distinct CDR3 sequences are present, 18% being singletons, with the ten largest covering 35% to 45%. As concerns this clonotype: Its target is not known.

Diagnoses were established using clinical symptoms, serum thyroxine and TRAb, thyroid ultrasound and orbital computed tomography. Overall study findings and caveats: Among clonotypes expanded in thyroid above 0.001, most were also found in blood. Using 13 V-J features, a model discriminated ophthalmopathy from stable hyperthyroidism.

V shed 10 bases and J 8 bases; nucleotides not matched to a gene: 13. Germline CDR1 reads MDHEN; CDR2 reads SYDVKM. There are 14 residues in the CDR3. The sequenced material came from blood. This TCR came from a man between 18 and 35 years old with Graves' ophthalmopathy. The J gene is TRBJ1-4, the V gene TRBV28; TRBD1 agrees at 7 bases. DNA of the CDR3: TGTGCCATCCAAGGGGGACAGATAGGGGAAAAACTGTTTTTT. Amino acid sequence: CAIQGGQIGEKLFF.